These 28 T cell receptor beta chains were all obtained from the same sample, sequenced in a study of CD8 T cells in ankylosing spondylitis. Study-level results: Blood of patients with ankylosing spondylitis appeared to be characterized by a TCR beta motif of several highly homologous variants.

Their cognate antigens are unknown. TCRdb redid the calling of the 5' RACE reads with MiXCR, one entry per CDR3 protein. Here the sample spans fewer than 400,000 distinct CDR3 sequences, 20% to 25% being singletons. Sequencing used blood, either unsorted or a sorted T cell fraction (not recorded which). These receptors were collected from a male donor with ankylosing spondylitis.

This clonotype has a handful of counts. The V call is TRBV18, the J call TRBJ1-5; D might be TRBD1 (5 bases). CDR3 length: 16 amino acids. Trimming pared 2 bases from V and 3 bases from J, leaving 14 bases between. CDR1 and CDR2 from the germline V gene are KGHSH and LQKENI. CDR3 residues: CASSPTTGTFNQPQHF. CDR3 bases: TGTGCCAGCTCACCAACTACAGGTACATTCAATCAGCCCCAGCATTTT.

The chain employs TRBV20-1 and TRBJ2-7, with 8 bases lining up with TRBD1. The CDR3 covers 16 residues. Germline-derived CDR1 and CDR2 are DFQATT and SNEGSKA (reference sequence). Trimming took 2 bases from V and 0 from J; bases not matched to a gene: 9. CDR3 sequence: CSARKPGTGSSYEQYF. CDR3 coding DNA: TGCAGTGCTAGAAAACCCGGGACAGGAAGCTCCTACGAGCAGTACTTC.

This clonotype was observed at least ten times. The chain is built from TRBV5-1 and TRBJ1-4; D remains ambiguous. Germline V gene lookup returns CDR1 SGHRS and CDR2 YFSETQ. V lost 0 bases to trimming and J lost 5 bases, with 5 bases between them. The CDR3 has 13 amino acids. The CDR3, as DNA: TGCGCCAGCAGCTTGGAGGTGAATGAAAAACTGTTTTTT. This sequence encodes CASSLEVNEKLFF.

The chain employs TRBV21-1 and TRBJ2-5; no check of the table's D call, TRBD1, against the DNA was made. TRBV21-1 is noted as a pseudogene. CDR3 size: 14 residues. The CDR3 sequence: CAIDRDGGEETQYF. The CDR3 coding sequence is TGTGCCATCGACCGGGACGGTGGAGAAGAGACCCAGTACTTC.

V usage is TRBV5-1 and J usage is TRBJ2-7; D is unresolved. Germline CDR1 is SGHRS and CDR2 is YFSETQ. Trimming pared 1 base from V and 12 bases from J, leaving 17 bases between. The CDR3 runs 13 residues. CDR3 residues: CASSLSQTSFPYF. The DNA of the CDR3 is TGCGCCAGCAGCTTGTCGCAGACGAGCTTTCCGTACTTC.

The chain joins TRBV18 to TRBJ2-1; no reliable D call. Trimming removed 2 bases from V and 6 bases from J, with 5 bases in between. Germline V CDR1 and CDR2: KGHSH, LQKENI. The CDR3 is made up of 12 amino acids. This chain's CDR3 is CASSPTPNEQFF. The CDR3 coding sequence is TGTGCCAGCTCACCAACCCCCAATGAGCAGTTCTTC.

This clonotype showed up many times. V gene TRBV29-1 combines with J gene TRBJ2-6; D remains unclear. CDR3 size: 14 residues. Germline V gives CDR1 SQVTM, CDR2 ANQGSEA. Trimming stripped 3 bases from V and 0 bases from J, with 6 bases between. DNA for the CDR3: TGCAGCGTTGATTTGGACTCTGGGGCCAACGTCCTGACTTTC. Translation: CSVDLDSGANVLTF.

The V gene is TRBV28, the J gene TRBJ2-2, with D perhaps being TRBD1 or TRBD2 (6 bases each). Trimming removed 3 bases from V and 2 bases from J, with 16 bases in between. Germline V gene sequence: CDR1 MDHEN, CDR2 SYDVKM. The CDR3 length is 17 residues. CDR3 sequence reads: CASSFRSTGANTGELFF. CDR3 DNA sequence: TGTGCCAGCAGTTTTAGGTCCACGGGGGCTAACACCGGGGAGCTGTTTTTT.

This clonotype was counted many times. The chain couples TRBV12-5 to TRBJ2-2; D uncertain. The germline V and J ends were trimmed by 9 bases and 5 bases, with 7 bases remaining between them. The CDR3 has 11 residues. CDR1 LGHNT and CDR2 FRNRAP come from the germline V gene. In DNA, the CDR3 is TGTGCTAGCTCAGTTACCGGGGAGCTGTTTTTT. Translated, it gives CASSVTGELFF.

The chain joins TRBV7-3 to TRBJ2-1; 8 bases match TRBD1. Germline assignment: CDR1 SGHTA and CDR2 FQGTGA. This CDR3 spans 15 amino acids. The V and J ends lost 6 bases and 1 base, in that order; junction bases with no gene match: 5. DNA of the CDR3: TGTGCCAGCAGGCCAGGGGGCGGTTCCTACAATGAGCAGTTCTTC. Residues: CASRPGGGSYNEQFF.

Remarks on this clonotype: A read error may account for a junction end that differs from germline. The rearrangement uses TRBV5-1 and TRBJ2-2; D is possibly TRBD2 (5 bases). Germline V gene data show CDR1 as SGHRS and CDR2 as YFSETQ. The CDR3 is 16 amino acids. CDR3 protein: CASSPSVGMNTGELVF. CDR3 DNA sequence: TGCGCCAGCAGCCCGTCAGTGGGGATGAACACCGGGGAGCTGGTTTTT.

The CDR3 reads CASSRPTGGANTEAFF. CDR3 DNA: TGTGCCAGCAGCCGACCCACAGGCGGGGCTAACACTGAAGCTTTCTTT. The chain joins TRBV6-2 or TRBV6-3 to TRBJ1-1, with D possibly matching TRBD1 (5 bases). The CDR3 covers 16 residues. The ends were cut back, 6 bases at V and 2 bases at J, with 19 bases in the middle. Germline assignment: CDR1 MNHEY and CDR2 SVGEGT.

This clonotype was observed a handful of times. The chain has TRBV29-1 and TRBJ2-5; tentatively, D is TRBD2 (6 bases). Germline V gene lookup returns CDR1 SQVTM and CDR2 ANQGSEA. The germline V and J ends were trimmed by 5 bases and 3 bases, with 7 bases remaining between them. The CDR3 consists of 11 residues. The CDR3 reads CSVSGEETQYF. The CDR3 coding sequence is TGCAGCGTTTCGGGGGAAGAGACCCAGTACTTC.

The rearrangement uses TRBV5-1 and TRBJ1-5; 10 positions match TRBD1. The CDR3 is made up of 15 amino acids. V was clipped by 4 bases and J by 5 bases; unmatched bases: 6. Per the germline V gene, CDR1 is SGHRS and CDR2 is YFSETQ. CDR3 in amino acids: CASSPGTGVDQPQHF. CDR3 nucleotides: TGCGCCAGCAGCCCGGGGACAGGGGTTGATCAGCCCCAGCATTTT.

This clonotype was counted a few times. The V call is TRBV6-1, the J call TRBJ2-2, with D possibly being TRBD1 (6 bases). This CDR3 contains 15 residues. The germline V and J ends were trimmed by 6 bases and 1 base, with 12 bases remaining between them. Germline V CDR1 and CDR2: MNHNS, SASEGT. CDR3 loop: CASSSDRLNTGELFF. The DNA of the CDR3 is TGTGCCAGCAGCTCCGACAGGTTGAACACCGGGGAGCTGTTTTTT.

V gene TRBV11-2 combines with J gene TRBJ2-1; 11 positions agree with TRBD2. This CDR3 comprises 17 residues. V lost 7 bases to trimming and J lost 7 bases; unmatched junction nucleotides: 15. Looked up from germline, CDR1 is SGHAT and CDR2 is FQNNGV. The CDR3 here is CASTPRGTSGSFNEQFF. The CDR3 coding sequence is TGTGCCAGCACCCCTCGGGGAACTAGCGGGAGCTTTAATGAGCAGTTCTTC.

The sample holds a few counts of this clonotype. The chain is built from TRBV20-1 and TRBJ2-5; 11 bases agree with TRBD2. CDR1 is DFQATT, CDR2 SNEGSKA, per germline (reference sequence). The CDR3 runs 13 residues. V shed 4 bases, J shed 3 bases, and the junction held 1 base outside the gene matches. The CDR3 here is CSATGLAEETQYF. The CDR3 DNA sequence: TGCAGTGCTACGGGACTAGCGGAAGAGACCCAGTACTTC.

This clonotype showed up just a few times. The CDR3 here is CASSQRSPSPDRFVDEQYF. CDR3 sequence (DNA): TGTGCCAGCAGCCAAAGGTCCCCTTCACCCGACAGGTTCGTGGACGAGCAGTACTTC. V is TRBV4-2 and J is TRBJ2-7, with D possibly matching TRBD1 (6 bases). The germline V gene has CDR1 LGHNA and CDR2 YNFKEQ. Trimming took off 2 bases at V and 5 bases at J, with 28 bases between the two ends. The CDR3 is 19 amino acids.

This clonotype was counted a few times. For the CDR3, the DNA is TGCGCCAGCAGCTCGGGACAGGGTTATAATTCACCCCTCCACTTT. This codes for CASSSGQGYNSPLHF. The rearrangement joins TRBV5-1 to TRBJ1-6, with TRBD1 matching over 9 bases. V lost 3 bases, J lost 4 bases, and 2 bases stayed unmatched. Germline V gene sequence: CDR1 SGHRS, CDR2 YFSETQ. The CDR3 length is 15 residues.

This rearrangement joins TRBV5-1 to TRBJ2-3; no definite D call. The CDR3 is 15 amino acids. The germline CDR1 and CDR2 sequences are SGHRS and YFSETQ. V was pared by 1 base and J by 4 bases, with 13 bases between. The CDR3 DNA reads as TGCGCCAGCAGCTTGCTTGGCAGGTCCCCAGATACGCAGTATTTT. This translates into CASSLLGRSPDTQYF. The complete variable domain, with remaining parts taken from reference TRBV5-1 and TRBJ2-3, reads KAGVTQTPRYLIKTRGQQVTLSCSPISGHRSVSWYQQTPGQGLQFLFEYFSETQRNKGNFPGRFSGRQFSNSRSEMNVSTLELGDSALYLCASSLLGRSPDTQYFGPGTRLTVL.

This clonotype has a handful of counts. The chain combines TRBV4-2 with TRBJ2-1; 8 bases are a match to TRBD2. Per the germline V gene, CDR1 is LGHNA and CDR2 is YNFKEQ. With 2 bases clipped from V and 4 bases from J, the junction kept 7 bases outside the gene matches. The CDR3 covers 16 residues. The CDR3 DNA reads TGTGCCAGCAGCCAATCGGGGGGGCGGGTGTACAATGAGCAGTTCTTC. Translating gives CASSQSGGRVYNEQFF.

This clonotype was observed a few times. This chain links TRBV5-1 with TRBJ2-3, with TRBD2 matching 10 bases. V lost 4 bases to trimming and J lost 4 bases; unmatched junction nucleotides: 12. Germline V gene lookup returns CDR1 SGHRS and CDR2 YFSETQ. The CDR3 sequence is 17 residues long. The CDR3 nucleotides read TGCGCCAGCAGCCCGGGAAGCCTAGCGGGAGTTCCAGATACGCAGTATTTT. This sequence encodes CASSPGSLAGVPDTQYF.

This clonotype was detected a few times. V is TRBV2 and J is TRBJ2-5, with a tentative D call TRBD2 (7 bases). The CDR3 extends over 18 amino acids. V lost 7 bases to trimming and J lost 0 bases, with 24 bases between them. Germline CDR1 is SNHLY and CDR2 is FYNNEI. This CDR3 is CASTRGAGVPTHQETQYF. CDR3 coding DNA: TGTGCCAGCACCCGGGGGGCGGGAGTTCCCACCCACCAAGAGACCCAGTACTTC. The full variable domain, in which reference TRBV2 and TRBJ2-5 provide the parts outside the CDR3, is EPEVTQTPSHQVTQMGQEVILRCVPISNHLYFYWYRQILGQKVEFLVSFYNNEISEKSEIFDDQFSVERPDGSNFTLKIRSTKLEDSAMYFCASTRGAGVPTHQETQYFGPGTRLLVL.

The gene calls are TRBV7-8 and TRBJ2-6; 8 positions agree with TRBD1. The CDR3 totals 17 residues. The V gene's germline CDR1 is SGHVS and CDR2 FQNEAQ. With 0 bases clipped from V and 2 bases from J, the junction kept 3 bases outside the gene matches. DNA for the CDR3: TGTGCCAGCAGCTTAGCCAGACAGGGGACTGGGGCCAACGTCCTGACTTTC. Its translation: CASSLARQGTGANVLTF.

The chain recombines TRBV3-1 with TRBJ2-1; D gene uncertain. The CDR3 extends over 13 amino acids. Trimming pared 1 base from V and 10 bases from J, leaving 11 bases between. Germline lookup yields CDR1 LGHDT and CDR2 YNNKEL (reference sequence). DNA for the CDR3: TGTGCCAGCAGCCAAGCTCCCGACCGGGAGCAGTTCTTC. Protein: CASSQAPDREQFF.

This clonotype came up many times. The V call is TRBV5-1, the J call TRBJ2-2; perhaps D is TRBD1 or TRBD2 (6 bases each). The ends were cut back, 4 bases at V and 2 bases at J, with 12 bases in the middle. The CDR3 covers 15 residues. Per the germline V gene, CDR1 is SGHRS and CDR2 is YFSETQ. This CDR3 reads CASSPDGGNTGELFF. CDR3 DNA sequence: TGCGCCAGCAGCCCGGACGGGGGCAACACCGGGGAGCTGTTTTTT.

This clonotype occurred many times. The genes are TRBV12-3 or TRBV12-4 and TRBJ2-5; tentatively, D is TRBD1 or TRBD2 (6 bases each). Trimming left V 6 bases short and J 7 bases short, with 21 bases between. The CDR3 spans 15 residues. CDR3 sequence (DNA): TGTGCCAGCAGCTTGAGGTTGGGGGGCTATGGGACCCAGTACTTC. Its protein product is CASSLRLGGYGTQYF.

In DNA, the CDR3 is TGTGCCAGTAGTATTCAATGGGGGGACTCCTACGAGCAGTACTTC. This translates into CASSIQWGDSYEQYF. The gene calls are TRBV19 and TRBJ2-7; TRBD2 might be the D (6 bases). Trimming cost V 3 bases and J 0 bases, with 12 bases left between them. Germline V gene lookup returns CDR1 LNHDA and CDR2 SQIVND (reference sequence). This CDR3 has 15 amino acids.